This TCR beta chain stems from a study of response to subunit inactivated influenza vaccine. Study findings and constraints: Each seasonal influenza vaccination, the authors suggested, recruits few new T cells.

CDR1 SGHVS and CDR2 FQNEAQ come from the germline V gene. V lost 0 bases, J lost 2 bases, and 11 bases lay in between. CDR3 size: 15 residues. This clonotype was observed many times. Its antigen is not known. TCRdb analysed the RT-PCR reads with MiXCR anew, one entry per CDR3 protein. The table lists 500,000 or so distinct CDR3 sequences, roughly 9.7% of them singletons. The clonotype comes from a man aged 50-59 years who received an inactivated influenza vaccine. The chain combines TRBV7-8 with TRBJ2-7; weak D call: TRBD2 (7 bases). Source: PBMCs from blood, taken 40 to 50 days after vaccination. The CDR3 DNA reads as TGTGCCAGCAGCTTAGCGTCCGGGGGGCCCTACGAGCAGTACTTC. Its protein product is CASSLASGGPYEQYF.